The rows below give T cell receptor beta chains drawn from one sample of a study of quantifying T cell responses using KT2 cells. TCRdb redid the calling of the UMI-ligation and nested PCR reads with MiXCR, one entry per CDR3 protein. The sample consists of 39,000 or so distinct CDR3 sequences, 15% to 20% of them appearing once. Sequencing was carried out using PBMCs spiked with cells of the T cell clone KT2. All receptors come from a human donor. Each CDR3 is given with its conserved first and last residue. A D gene is named only where the DNA matches it firmly. Part of the rows lack a size; the others show once, few, many or a class for expanded clones.

V: TRBV12-3/TRBV12-4
J: TRBJ1-4
size: NA
D: NA
CDR3: CASSHSGDRRGEKLFF
DNA: TGTGCCAGCAGCCATAGTGGCGACAGGAGGGGTGAAAAACTGTTTTTT

V: TRBV24-1
J: TRBJ2-2
size: many
D: NA
CDR3: CATSDVYTGELFF
DNA: TGTGCCACCAGTGATGTGTACACCGGGGAGCTGTTTTTT

V: TRBV6-1
J: TRBJ1-2
size: NA
D: NA
CDR3: CASSLGRGNYGYTF
DNA: TGTGCCAGCAGCTTAGGGAGGGGCAACTATGGCTACACCTTC

V: TRBV11-3
J: TRBJ1-1
size: few
D: NA
CDR3: CASSAYGTSNTEAFF
DNA: TGTGCCAGCAGCGCATACGGGACATCGAACACTGAAGCTTTCTTT

V: TRBV11-2
J: TRBJ1-1
size: many
D: TRBD1
CDR3: CASSSRQGMNTEAFF
DNA: TGTGCCAGCAGCTCCCGACAGGGGATGAACACTGAAGCTTTCTTT

V: TRBV20-1
J: TRBJ2-1
size: many
D: TRBD2
CDR3: CSARVPGLYNEQFF
DNA: TGCAGTGCTAGAGTCCCGGGACTATACAATGAGCAGTTCTTC

V: TRBV12-3/TRBV12-4
J: TRBJ2-2
size: few
D: NA
CDR3: CASSLEGMGGELFF
DNA: TGTGCCAGCAGTTTGGAGGGAATGGGCGGGGAGCTGTTTTTT

V: TRBV4-1
J: TRBJ2-7
size: many
D: TRBD2
CDR3: CASSLRSSGVAEQYF
DNA: TGCGCCAGCAGTCTACGATCCAGCGGGGTAGCCGAGCAGTACTTC

V: TRBV5-6
J: TRBJ2-3
size: many
D: NA
CDR3: CASSPDRDGGTDTQYF
DNA: TGTGCCAGCAGCCCGGACCGCGATGGAGGCACAGATACGCAGTATTTT

V: TRBV5-6
J: TRBJ2-7
size: NA
D: NA
CDR3: CASSLDWTAYEQYF
DNA: TGTGCCAGCAGCTTGGATTGGACTGCCTACGAGCAGTACTTC

V: TRBV27
J: TRBJ2-2
size: few
D: NA
CDR3: CASRKGLAPGTGELFF
DNA: TGTGCCAGCCGGAAGGGTCTAGCCCCTGGCACCGGGGAGCTGTTTTTT

V: TRBV20-1
J: TRBJ2-2
size: NA
D: NA
CDR3: CSAPGESVTGELFF
DNA: TGCAGTGCCCCGGGAGAGTCGGTCACCGGGGAGCTGTTTTTT

V: TRBV7-9
J: TRBJ2-5
size: NA
D: NA
CDR3: CASSLEWETQYF
DNA: TGTGCCAGCAGCTTAGAATGGGAGACCCAGTACTTC

V: TRBV6-6
J: TRBJ2-5
size: few
D: TRBD2
CDR3: CASSYSTSGRETQYF
DNA: TGTGCCAGCAGTTACTCGACTAGCGGTCGAGAGACCCAGTACTTC

V: TRBV6-2/TRBV6-3
J: TRBJ2-3
size: many
D: NA
CDR3: CASTKGGPTDTQYF
DNA: TGTGCCAGCACCAAGGGCGGACCCACAGATACGCAGTATTTT

V: TRBV20-1
J: TRBJ1-3
size: NA
D: NA
CDR3: CSASWQAGNTIYF
DNA: TGCAGTGCTAGTTGGCAGGCTGGAAACACCATATATTTT

V: TRBV12-3/TRBV12-4
J: TRBJ2-5
size: NA
D: TRBD2
CDR3: CASSSGTSGGAVETQYF
DNA: TGTGCCAGCAGTTCCGGGACTAGCGGGGGGGCCGTGGAGACCCAGTACTTC

V: TRBV6-5
J: TRBJ2-3
size: many
D: NA
CDR3: CASRELAAPDTQYF
DNA: TGTGCCAGCAGAGAATTAGCGGCCCCAGATACGCAGTATTTT

V: TRBV6-1
J: TRBJ1-1
size: NA
D: TRBD1
CDR3: CASRRDRENTEAFF
DNA: TGTGCCAGCAGGCGGGACAGGGAGAACACTGAAGCTTTCTTT

V: TRBV12-3/TRBV12-4
J: TRBJ1-5
size: NA
D: NA
CDR3: CASRRGTIGNQPQHF
DNA: TGTGCCAGCAGGCGAGGGACAATCGGCAATCAGCCCCAGCATTTT

V: TRBV6-1
J: TRBJ2-3
size: NA
D: TRBD2
CDR3: CASRVAGEADTQYF
DNA: TGTGCCAGCAGAGTAGCGGGAGAGGCAGATACGCAGTATTTT

V: TRBV14
J: TRBJ2-7
size: NA
D: TRBD2
CDR3: CASSQDSGGEQYF
DNA: TGTGCCAGCAGCCAAGATAGCGGGGGGGAGCAGTACTTC

V: TRBV4-3
J: TRBJ2-6
size: NA
D: NA
CDR3: CASSQDGDSSGANVLTF
DNA: TGCGCCAGCAGCCAAGATGGCGACAGCTCTGGGGCCAACGTCCTGACTTTC

V: TRBV5-6
J: TRBJ2-7
size: many
D: NA
CDR3: CASSLEWDEQYF
DNA: TGTGCCAGCAGCTTGGAGTGGGACGAGCAGTACTTC

V: TRBV11-2
J: TRBJ2-2
size: NA
D: NA
CDR3: CASTLGGADTGELFF
DNA: TGTGCCAGCACCTTAGGGGGGGCAGACACCGGGGAGCTGTTTTTT

V: TRBV2
J: TRBJ1-1
size: NA
D: TRBD1
CDR3: CASSEPLRDRPGGAFF
DNA: TGTGCCAGCAGTGAACCCCTCCGGGACAGGCCTGGGGGAGCTTTCTTT

V: TRBV6-5
J: TRBJ1-1
size: few
D: NA
CDR3: CAVRGLNTEAFF
DNA: TGTGCCGTAAGGGGATTGAACACTGAAGCTTTCTTT

V: TRBV12-3/TRBV12-4
J: TRBJ1-6
size: few
D: NA
CDR3: CASSLRTGGLRREIYNSPLHF
DNA: TGTGCCAGCAGTTTAAGGACCGGCGGATTGAGGAGGGAAATTTATAATTCACCCCTCCACTTT

V: TRBV2
J: TRBJ2-2
size: few
D: NA
CDR3: CASSEGRHTGTGELFF
DNA: TGTGCCAGCAGTGAAGGCAGGCACACAGGGACCGGGGAGCTGTTTTTT

V: TRBV20-1
J: TRBJ1-6
size: NA
D: TRBD1
CDR3: CSARDRDRGSSPLHF
DNA: TGCAGTGCTAGAGACCGGGACAGGGGGTCCTCACCCCTCCACTTT

V: TRBV7-2
J: TRBJ2-2
size: NA
D: NA
CDR3: CASSLDRAGGELFF
DNA: TGTGCCAGCAGCTTAGACAGGGCAGGCGGGGAGCTGTTTTTT

V: TRBV4-3
J: TRBJ2-3
size: few
D: NA
CDR3: CASSQEGGLPDTQYF
DNA: TGCGCCAGCAGCCAAGAAGGTGGGCTTCCAGATACGCAGTATTTT

V: TRBV27
J: TRBJ1-4
size: NA
D: NA
CDR3: CASRGNEKLFF
DNA: TGTGCCAGCAGGGGGAATGAAAAACTGTTTTTT

V: TRBV7-2
J: TRBJ2-2
size: many
D: TRBD1
CDR3: CASSLRRTGGLGGELFF
DNA: TGTGCCAGCAGCCTACGCCGGACAGGGGGCTTAGGCGGGGAGCTGTTTTTT

V: TRBV6-1
J: TRBJ2-7
size: NA
D: TRBD2
CDR3: CASSAEIREGSYEQYF
DNA: TGTGCCAGCAGTGCCGAGATTCGGGAGGGCTCCTACGAGCAGTACTTC

V: TRBV5-1
J: TRBJ2-3
size: many
D: NA
CDR3: CASSILFGGTDTQYF
DNA: TGCGCCAGCAGCATCTTGTTCGGCGGTACAGATACGCAGTATTTT

V: TRBV18
J: TRBJ2-1
size: few
D: NA
CDR3: CASFQNQGSSYNEQFF
DNA: TGTGCCAGCTTCCAAAACCAGGGAAGCTCCTACAATGAGCAGTTCTTC

V: TRBV7-2
J: TRBJ2-3
size: many
D: TRBD2
CDR3: CASSLVPSGGQSTDTQYF
DNA: TGTGCCAGCTCTCTAGTCCCAAGCGGGGGGCAAAGCACAGATACGCAGTATTTT

V: TRBV12-3/TRBV12-4
J: TRBJ1-2
size: NA
D: NA
CDR3: CASSLGQGPYASHGYTF
DNA: TGTGCCAGCAGTTTAGGGCAGGGGCCATACGCAAGCCATGGCTACACCTTC